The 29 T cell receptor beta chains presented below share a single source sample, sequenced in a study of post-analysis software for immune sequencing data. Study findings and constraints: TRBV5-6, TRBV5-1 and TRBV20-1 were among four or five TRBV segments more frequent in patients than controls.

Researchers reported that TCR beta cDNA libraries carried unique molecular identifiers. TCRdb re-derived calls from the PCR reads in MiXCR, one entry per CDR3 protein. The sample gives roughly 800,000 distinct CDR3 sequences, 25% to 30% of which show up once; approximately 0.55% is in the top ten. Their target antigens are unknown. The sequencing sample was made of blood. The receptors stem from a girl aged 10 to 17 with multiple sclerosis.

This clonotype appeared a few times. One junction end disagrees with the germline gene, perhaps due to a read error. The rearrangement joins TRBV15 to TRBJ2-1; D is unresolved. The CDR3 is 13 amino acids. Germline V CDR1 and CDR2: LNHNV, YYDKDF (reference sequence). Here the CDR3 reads CAASILPFNEQFF. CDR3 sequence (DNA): TGTGCCGCCAGCATTTTGCCCTTCAATGAGCAGTTCTTC.

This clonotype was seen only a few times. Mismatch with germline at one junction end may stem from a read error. The CDR3 loop reads CASIETGTGHETQYF. The CDR3 nucleotides are TGTGCTAGCATCGAAACTGGGACAGGGCACGAGACCCAGTACTTC. This chain links TRBV5-5 with TRBJ2-5; 9 nucleotides agree with TRBD1. Germline V gene data show CDR1 as SGHKS and CDR2 as YYEKEE (reference sequence). The CDR3 is 15 amino acids. The entire variable domain, with the rest obtained from reference TRBV5-5 and TRBJ2-5, is as follows: DAGVTQSPTHLIKTRGQQVTLRCSPISGHKSVSWYQQVLGQGPQFIFQYYEKEERGRGNFPDRFSARQFPNYSSELNVNALLLGDSALYLCASIETGTGHETQYFGPGTRLLVL.

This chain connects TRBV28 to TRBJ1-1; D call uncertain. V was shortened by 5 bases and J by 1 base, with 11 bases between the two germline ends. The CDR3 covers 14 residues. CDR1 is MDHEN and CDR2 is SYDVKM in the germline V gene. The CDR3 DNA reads TGTGCCAGCAGTCCCCAGGACCCGAACACTGAAGCTTTCTTT. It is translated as CASSPQDPNTEAFF.

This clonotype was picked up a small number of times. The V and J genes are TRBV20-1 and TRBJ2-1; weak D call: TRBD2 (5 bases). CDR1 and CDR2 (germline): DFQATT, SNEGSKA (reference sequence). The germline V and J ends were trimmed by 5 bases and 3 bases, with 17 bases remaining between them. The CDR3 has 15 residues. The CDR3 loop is CSAGLRLSLYNEQFF. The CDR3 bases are TGCAGTGCTGGACTGAGACTTAGCCTCTACAATGAGCAGTTCTTC.

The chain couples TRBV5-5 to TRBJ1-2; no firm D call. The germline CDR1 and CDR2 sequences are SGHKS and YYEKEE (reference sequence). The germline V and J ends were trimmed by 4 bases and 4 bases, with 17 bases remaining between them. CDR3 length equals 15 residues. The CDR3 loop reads CASSQDFGDGYGYTF. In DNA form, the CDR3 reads TGTGCCAGCAGCCAGGACTTTGGGGATGGCTATGGCTACACCTTC.

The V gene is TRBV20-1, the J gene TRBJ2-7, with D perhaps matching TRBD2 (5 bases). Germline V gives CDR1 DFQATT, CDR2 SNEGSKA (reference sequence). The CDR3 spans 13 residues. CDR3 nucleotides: TGCAGCCGCACCCGGCTAGCCGGCGTCGAGCAGTACTTC. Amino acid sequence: CSRTRLAGVEQYF.

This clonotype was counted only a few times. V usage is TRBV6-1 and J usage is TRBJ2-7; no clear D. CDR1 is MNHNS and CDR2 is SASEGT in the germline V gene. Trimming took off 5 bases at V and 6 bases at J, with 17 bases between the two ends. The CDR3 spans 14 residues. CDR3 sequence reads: CASSPRQLRLEQYF. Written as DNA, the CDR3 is TGTGCCAGCAGTCCTCGGCAGCTTCGCCTCGAGCAGTACTTC.

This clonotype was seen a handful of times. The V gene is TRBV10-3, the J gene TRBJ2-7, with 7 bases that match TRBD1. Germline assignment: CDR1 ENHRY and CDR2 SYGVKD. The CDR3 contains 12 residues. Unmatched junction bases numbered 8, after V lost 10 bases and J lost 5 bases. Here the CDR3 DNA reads TGTGCCACCTCAGACAGGGCCAACGAGCAGTACTTC. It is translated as CATSDRANEQYF.

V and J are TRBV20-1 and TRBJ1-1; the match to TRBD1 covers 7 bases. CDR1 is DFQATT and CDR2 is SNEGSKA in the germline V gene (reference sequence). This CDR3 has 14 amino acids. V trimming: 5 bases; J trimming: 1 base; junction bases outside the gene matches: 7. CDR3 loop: CSAGGTVQNTEAFF. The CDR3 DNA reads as TGCAGTGCTGGGGGGACAGTGCAGAACACTGAAGCTTTCTTT.

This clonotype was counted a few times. CDR3 DNA sequence: TGTGCCAGCAGTTCCATGCCGGGGGTGGAGCAGTACTTC. It is translated as CASSSMPGVEQYF. The J gene is TRBJ2-7, the V gene TRBV28; a possible D gene is TRBD2 (6 bases). Germline CDR1 reads MDHEN; CDR2 reads SYDVKM. CDR3 length: 13 amino acids. V was shortened by 4 bases and J by 7 bases, with 14 bases between the two germline ends.

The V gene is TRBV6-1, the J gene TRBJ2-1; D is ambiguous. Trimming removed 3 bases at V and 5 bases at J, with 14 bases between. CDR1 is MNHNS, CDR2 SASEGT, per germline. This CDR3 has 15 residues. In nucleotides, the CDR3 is TGTGCCAGCAGTGAGTCGGGCCTACCTAACAATGAGCAGTTCTTC. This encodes CASSESGLPNNEQFF.

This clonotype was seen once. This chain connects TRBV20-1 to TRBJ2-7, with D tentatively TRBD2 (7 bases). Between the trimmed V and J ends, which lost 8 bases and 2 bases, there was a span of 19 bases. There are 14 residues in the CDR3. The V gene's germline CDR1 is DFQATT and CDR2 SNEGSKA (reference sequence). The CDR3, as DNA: TGCAGTACAACAAGCGGGGACATAGCCTACGAGCAGTACTTC. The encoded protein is CSTTSGDIAYEQYF.

The CDR3 region is CASSRDRDAYTQYF. Here the CDR3 DNA reads TGTGCCAGCAGTAGGGACAGGGATGCATATACGCAGTATTTT. J is TRBJ2-3 and V is TRBV2, with 9 bases that match TRBD1. Germline V gives CDR1 SNHLY, CDR2 FYNNEI. The CDR3 has 14 amino acids. V trimming: 5 bases; J trimming: 7 bases; junction bases outside the gene matches: 7.

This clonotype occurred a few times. Here the CDR3 reads CASSELAGDYEQYF. In DNA, the CDR3 is TGTGCCAGCAGTGAACTAGCGGGGGATTACGAGCAGTACTTC. This sequence joins TRBV25-1 and TRBJ2-4; 10 bases fit TRBD2. The DNA end is a closer match to TRBJ2-7, so the J assignment may be wrong. The CDR3 length is 14 residues. Germline CDR1 MGHDK, CDR2 SYGVNS.

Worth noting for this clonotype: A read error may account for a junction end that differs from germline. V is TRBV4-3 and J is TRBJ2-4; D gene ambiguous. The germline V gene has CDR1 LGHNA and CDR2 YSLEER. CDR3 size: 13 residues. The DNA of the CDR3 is TGCGCCGGCAGCCAAGACACGTTGAACATTCAGTACTTC. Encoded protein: CAGSQDTLNIQYF.

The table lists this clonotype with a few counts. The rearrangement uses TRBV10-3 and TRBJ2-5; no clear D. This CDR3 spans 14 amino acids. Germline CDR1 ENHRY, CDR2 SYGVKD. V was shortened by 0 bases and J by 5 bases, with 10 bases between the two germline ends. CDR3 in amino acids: CAISESLSSETQYF. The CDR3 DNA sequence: TGTGCCATCAGTGAGTCTTTAAGCAGCGAGACCCAGTACTTC.

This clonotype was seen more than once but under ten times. The CDR3 DNA is TGTGCCAGCAGCACAAGCTTCAGGGATACGCAGTATTTT. Amino acid sequence: CASSTSFRDTQYF. The chain employs TRBV7-2 and TRBJ2-3; D gene ambiguous. The CDR3 contains 13 residues. Germline V gene sequence: CDR1 SGHTA, CDR2 FQGNSA. V lost 5 bases and J 6 bases, leaving 12 bases between the germline ends.

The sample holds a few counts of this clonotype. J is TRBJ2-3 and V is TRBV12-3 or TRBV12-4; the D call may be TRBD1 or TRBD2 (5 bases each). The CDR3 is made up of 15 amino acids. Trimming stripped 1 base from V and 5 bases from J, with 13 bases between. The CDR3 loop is CASSLVGDGLDTQYF. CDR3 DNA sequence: TGTGCCAGCAGTTTAGTTGGGGACGGGCTAGATACGCAGTATTTT.

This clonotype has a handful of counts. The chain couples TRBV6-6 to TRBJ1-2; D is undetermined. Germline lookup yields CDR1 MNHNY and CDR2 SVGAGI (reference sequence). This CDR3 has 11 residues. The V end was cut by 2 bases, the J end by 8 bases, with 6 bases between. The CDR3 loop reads CASSYLPGYTF. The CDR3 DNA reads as TGTGCCAGCAGTTACCTACCAGGCTACACCTTC.

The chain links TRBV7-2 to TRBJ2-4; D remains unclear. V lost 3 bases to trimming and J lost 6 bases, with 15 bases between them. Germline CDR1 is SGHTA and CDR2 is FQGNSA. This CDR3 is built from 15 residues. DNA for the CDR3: TGTGCCAGCAGCTTCACCGACCATGCTGGAAACATTCAGTACTTC. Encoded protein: CASSFTDHAGNIQYF.

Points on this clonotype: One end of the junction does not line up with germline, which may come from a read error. In nucleotides, the CDR3 is TGTGCCAGCAGCTTAGGGTGGAGTGCAGGGCTCTCCCACGAGCAGTACTTC. As protein: CASSLGWSAGLSHEQYF. The rearrangement joins TRBV7-8 to TRBJ2-7; maybe TRBD1 (5 bases). CDR3 length: 17 residues. Germline V gene sequence: CDR1 SGHVS, CDR2 FQNEAQ.

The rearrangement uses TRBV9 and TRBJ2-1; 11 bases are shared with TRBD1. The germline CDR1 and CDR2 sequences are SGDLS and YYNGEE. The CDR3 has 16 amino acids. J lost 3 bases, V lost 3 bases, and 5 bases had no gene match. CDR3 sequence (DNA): TGTGCCAGCAGCGCAACCGGGACAGGGGGCTACAATGAGCAGTTCTTC. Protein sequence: CASSATGTGGYNEQFF.

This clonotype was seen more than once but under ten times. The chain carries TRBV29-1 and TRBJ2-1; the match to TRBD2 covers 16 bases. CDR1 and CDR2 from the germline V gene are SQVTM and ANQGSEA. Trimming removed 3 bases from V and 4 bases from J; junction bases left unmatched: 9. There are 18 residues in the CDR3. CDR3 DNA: TGCAGCGTTGAGTGGACCGGGACTAGCGGGAGGGGGTACAATGAGCAGTTCTTC. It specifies CSVEWTGTSGRGYNEQFF.

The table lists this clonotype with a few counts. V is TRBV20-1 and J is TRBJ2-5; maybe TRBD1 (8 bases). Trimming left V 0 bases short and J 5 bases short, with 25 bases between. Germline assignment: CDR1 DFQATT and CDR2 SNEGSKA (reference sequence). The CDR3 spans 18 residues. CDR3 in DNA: TGCAGTGCTAGAGACCTAACAGGGGGGGTTTCTCCGGGGGAGACCCAGTACTTC. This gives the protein CSARDLTGGVSPGETQYF.

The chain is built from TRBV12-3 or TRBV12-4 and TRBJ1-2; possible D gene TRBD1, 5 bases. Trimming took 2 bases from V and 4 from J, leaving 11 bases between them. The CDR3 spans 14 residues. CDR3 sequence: CASSLKGASYGYTF. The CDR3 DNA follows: TGTGCCAGCAGTTTAAAAGGGGCATCCTATGGCTACACCTTC.

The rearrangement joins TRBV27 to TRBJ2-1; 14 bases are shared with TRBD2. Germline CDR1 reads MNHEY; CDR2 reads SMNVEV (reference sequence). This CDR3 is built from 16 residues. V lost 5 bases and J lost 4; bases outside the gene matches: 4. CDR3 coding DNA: TGTGCCAGCAGTCCCGGGACTAGCGGGGGATACAATGAGCAGTTCTTC. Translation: CASSPGTSGGYNEQFF.

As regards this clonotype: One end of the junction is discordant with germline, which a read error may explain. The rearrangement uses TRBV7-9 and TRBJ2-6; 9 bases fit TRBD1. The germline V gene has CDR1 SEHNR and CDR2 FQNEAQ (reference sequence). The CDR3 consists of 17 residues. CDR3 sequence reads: CASSYGQGIPGASVLTF. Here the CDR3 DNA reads TGTGCCAGCAGCTACGGACAGGGGATCCCCGGGGCCAGCGTCCTGACTTTC.

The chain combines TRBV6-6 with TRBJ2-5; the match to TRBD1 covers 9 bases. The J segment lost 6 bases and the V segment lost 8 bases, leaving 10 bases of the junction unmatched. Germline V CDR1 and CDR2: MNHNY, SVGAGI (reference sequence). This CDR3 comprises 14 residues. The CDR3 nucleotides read TGTGCCAGCGGAGTTGGACAGGGGATTAAGACCCAGTACTTC. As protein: CASGVGQGIKTQYF.

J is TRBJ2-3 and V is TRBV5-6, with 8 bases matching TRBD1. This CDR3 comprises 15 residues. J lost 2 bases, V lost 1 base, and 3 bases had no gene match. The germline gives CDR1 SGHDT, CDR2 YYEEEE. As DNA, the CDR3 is TGTGCCAGCAGCTTGTGGCAGGGGGCCACAGATACGCAGTATTTT. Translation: CASSLWQGATDTQYF. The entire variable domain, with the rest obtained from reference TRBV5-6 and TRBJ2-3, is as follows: DAGVTQSPTHLIKTRGQQVTLRCSPKSGHDTVSWYQQALGQGPQFIFQYYEEEERQRGNFPDRFSGHQFPNYSSELNVNALLLGDSALYLCASSLWQGATDTQYFGPGTRLTVL.